Below are 32 T cell receptor beta chains sequenced from a single sample in a study of regulatory T cells in long-lasting Graves disease. As for time point: newly diagnosed GD, antithyroid drugs for less than 3 months. Generation of the TCR library employed RNA extracted from PBMCs. Both iRepertoire HTBI primers and Arm-PCR of CDR3 regions were used to build the TCR beta libraries. One entry per CDR3 protein, called by TCRdb with MiXCR from the multiplex PCR reads. The sample carries hundreds of thousands of distinct CDR3 sequences, around 15% recorded once. The sample was also reused in another study, on T cells in Graves' hyperthyroidism and ophthalmopathy.

The source was peripheral blood mononuclear cells (PBMCs), collected at new diagnosis, from a patient treated with antithyroid drugs. The origin of the receptors is a woman in her 30s with Graves disease.

With respect to this clonotype: Possible read error: a much larger clone is one base away. The chain employs TRBV20-1 and TRBJ1-2; D uncertain. Germline CDR1 DFQATT, CDR2 SNEGSKA (reference sequence). This CDR3 spans 17 amino acids. Deletions cut 1 base from V and 0 bases from J, with 18 bases between. In DNA, the CDR3 is TGCAGTGCTAGAGGCCTTCGGGTGGGTTCAGCTAACTATGGCTACACCTTC. It is translated as CSARGLRVGSANYGYTF.

Points on this clonotype: This may be a read error: a much more frequent sequence differs by one nucleotide. This chain links TRBV6-5 with TRBJ2-7; a weak D match, TRBD2 (5 bases). The CDR3 runs 15 residues. The germline V gene has CDR1 MNHEY and CDR2 SVGAGI. The CDR3 reads CAGSYSMLGGYEQYF. In DNA form, the CDR3 reads TGTGCCGGCAGTTACTCGATGTTGGGCGGGTACGAGCAGTACTTC.

Only a few counts were recorded for this clonotype. The chain employs TRBV20-1 and TRBJ2-5, with 8 bases that match TRBD2. Germline V gene data show CDR1 as DFQATT and CDR2 as SNEGSKA (reference sequence). The trim removed 4 bases at V and 1 base at J, leaving 8 bases unmatched. The CDR3 totals 15 residues. The CDR3, as DNA: TGCAGTGCTACACCCCTCGGGGGGGCCCAAGAGACCCAGTACTTC. Its translation is CSATPLGGAQETQYF.

This chain connects TRBV19 to TRBJ2-2, with D tentatively TRBD1 (6 bases). Germline CDR1 is LNHDA and CDR2 is SQIVND (reference sequence). CDR3 length: 12 residues. The V and J ends lost 3 bases and 12 bases respectively, with 11 bases between them. CDR3 in DNA: TGTGCCAGTAGTATCCTAGGACAGAAGCTGTTTTTT. It encodes CASSILGQKLFF.

This clonotype was recorded a few times. The chain is built from TRBV5-1 and TRBJ2-1; 11 bases line up with TRBD2. The CDR3 is 16 amino acids. The J segment lost 1 base and the V segment lost 3 bases, leaving 3 bases of the junction unmatched. CDR1 is SGHRS, CDR2 YFSETQ, per germline. CDR3 DNA: TGCGCCAGCAGCTGGGGGACTAGCGGATCCTACAATGAGCAGTTCTTC. Protein product: CASSWGTSGSYNEQFF.

A few counts support this clonotype. The chain links TRBV5-1 to TRBJ2-1; a weak D match, TRBD1 (7 bases). The V gene's germline CDR1 is SGHRS and CDR2 YFSETQ. Trimming took 6 bases from V and 3 from J, leaving 19 bases between them. The CDR3 sequence is 16 residues long. The CDR3 DNA follows: TGCGCCAGCACCCCGCGGGACAGCATTATCTACAATGAGCAGTTCTTC. Translating it yields CASTPRDSIIYNEQFF. Full variable domain (outside the CDR3, taken from reference TRBV5-1 and TRBJ2-1): KAGVTQTPRYLIKTRGQQVTLSCSPISGHRSVSWYQQTPGQGLQFLFEYFSETQRNKGNFPGRFSGRQFSNSRSEMNVSTLELGDSALYLCASTPRDSIIYNEQFFGPGTRLTVL.

In this sample, this clonotype turned up a few times. The V call is TRBV12-3 or TRBV12-4, the J call TRBJ1-6, with D maybe TRBD1 (5 bases). V shed 1 base and J shed 13 bases, with 14 bases lying between them. The CDR3 contains 14 residues. The CDR3 DNA is TGTGCCAGCAGTTTAGGCGGGGGGGTTGGGCCCCTCCACTTT. Translated: CASSLGGGVGPLHF.

The table lists this clonotype with a few counts. J is TRBJ1-1 and V is TRBV7-3; D gene unclear. Trimming shortened V by 3 bases and J by 6 bases, and 11 bases separated the two germline ends. Germline CDR1 is SGHTA and CDR2 is FQGTGA. This CDR3 spans 13 amino acids. The CDR3 nucleotides read TGTGCCAGCAGCTTGACTCTAAGGTCTGAAGCTTTCTTT. Amino acid sequence: CASSLTLRSEAFF.

This clonotype was counted many times. The chain employs TRBV2 and TRBJ1-1, with a possible D match to TRBD1 (5 bases). V lost 3 bases and J lost 5, with 16 bases in between. The CDR3 has 15 amino acids. Germline CDR1 and CDR2: SNHLY and FYNNEI. The CDR3, as DNA: TGTGCCAGCAGTGAGGATTCAGGGATCGGGACTGAAGCTTTCTTT. It codes for CASSEDSGIGTEAFF.

This clonotype was seen ten or more times. CDR3 in amino acids: CASSISGTGSQTQYF. CDR3 DNA sequence: TGTGCCAGCAGCATCTCCGGGACAGGGTCACAGACCCAGTACTTC. The J gene is TRBJ2-5, the V gene TRBV28, with 9 nucleotides matching TRBD1. Germline CDR1 and CDR2: MDHEN and SYDVKM. Trimming at V came to 6 bases and at J to 6 bases, leaving 11 bases not matched to a gene. The CDR3 extends over 15 amino acids.

This clonotype was counted a few times. J is TRBJ2-7 and V is TRBV27, with D perhaps matching TRBD1 (6 bases). Germline-derived CDR1 and CDR2 are MNHEY and SMNVEV (reference sequence). The CDR3 consists of 14 residues. V was shortened by 6 bases and J by 5 bases, with 17 bases between the two germline ends. CDR3: CASRMKGHRDEQYF. CDR3 in DNA: TGTGCCAGCAGGATGAAGGGTCACAGGGACGAGCAGTACTTC.

The chain is built from TRBV20-1 and TRBJ2-7; the match to TRBD1 covers 7 bases. The V and J ends lost 3 bases and 7 bases, in that order; junction bases with no gene match: 9. Germline V CDR1 and CDR2: DFQATT, SNEGSKA (reference sequence). This CDR3 spans 13 amino acids. DNA for the CDR3: TGCAGTGCTAGTATTTTACAGGGGCGAGAGCAGTACTTC. Its protein product is CSASILQGREQYF.

The chain employs TRBV28 and TRBJ1-5, with D perhaps matching TRBD1 (5 bases). This CDR3 is built from 12 residues. Trimming shortened V by 6 bases and J by 9 bases, and 12 bases separated the two germline ends. The germline CDR1 and CDR2 sequences are MDHEN and SYDVKM. The CDR3, as DNA: TGTGCCAGCAGCAGGGCCTATCGGCCCCAGCATTTT. Protein: CASSRAYRPQHF.

The table lists this clonotype with a few counts. The chain uses TRBV9 and TRBJ2-5, with TRBD1 as a possible D gene (5 bases). The ends were cut back, 0 bases at V and 5 bases at J, with 20 bases in the middle. Looked up from germline, CDR1 is SGDLS and CDR2 is YYNGEE. The CDR3 contains 17 residues. For the CDR3, the DNA is TGTGCCAGCAGCGTAGGCCCGACGACAGCCACGGTGGAGACCCAGTACTTC. Amino acids: CASSVGPTTATVETQYF.

This clonotype was seen repeatedly, ten times or more. This chain joins TRBV18 and TRBJ1-1; unclear D gene. Deletions cut 2 bases from V and 4 bases from J, with 11 bases between. This CDR3 region has 14 residues. The germline V gene encodes CDR1 KGHSH and CDR2 LQKENI. CDR3 sequence reads: CASSPTPSGTEAFF. For the CDR3, the DNA is TGTGCCAGCTCACCAACTCCCTCGGGCACTGAAGCTTTCTTT.

This clonotype was seen many times. The chain couples TRBV2 to TRBJ1-1; D possibly corresponds to TRBD1 (6 bases). Germline assignment: CDR1 SNHLY and CDR2 FYNNEI. The V end was cut by 5 bases, the J end by 6 bases, with 22 bases between. The CDR3 spans 16 residues. CDR3 sequence (DNA): TGTGCCAGCAGTCCACTGACAGGAGGTTCAAACGCTGAAGCTTTCTTT. This gives the protein CASSPLTGGSNAEAFF.

This clonotype has just a few counts. This chain links TRBV28 with TRBJ2-7, with TRBD1 as a possible D gene (6 bases). The V gene's germline CDR1 is MDHEN and CDR2 SYDVKM. The V end was cut by 7 bases, the J end by 3 bases, with 16 bases between. The CDR3 totals 14 residues. DNA of the CDR3: TGTGCCAGCAAGGGAAGGGGGTCCATCTACGAGCAGTACTTC. Translated, it gives CASKGRGSIYEQYF.

This clonotype was observed many times. V and J are TRBV5-1 and TRBJ2-7; a possible D gene is TRBD1 (6 bases). This CDR3 spans 13 amino acids. Between the trimmed V and J ends, which lost 4 bases and 5 bases, there was a span of 13 bases. Germline V gives CDR1 SGHRS, CDR2 YFSETQ. The CDR3 nucleotides read TGCGCCAGCAGCCCACAGGGTTCGCACGAGCAGTACTTC. Translating it yields CASSPQGSHEQYF.

This clonotype was observed many times. The chain links TRBV2 to TRBJ2-1, with 10 nucleotides matching TRBD1. Germline loops: CDR1 SNHLY, CDR2 FYNNEI. Trimming removed 6 bases from V and 2 bases from J; junction bases left unmatched: 7. CDR3 length: 16 residues. DNA for the CDR3: TGTGCCAGCAGCGTACGGACAGGGGGGGCCTACAATGAGCAGTTCTTC. Protein product: CASSVRTGGAYNEQFF.

In this sample, this clonotype turned up many times. V usage is TRBV28 and J usage is TRBJ2-7, with D possibly matching TRBD2 (7 bases). The V gene lost 5 bases and the J gene lost 3 bases, with 14 bases spanning the gap. This CDR3 is 14 amino acids long. From germline, CDR1 is MDHEN and CDR2 SYDVKM. In nucleotides, the CDR3 is TGTGCCAGCAGTAGGGGGACTACCAACTACGAGCAGTACTTC. Amino acid sequence: CASSRGTTNYEQYF.

Written as DNA, the CDR3 is TGTGCCTGGAATCCGGGGTTGGGAAACACCATATATTTT. Its protein product is CAWNPGLGNTIYF. The rearrangement uses TRBV30 and TRBJ1-3, with D unresolved. Trimming stripped 4 bases from V and 4 bases from J, with 11 bases between. Germline V gene lookup returns CDR1 GTSNPN and CDR2 SVGIG (reference sequence). This CDR3 spans 13 amino acids. Drawing the rest from reference TRBV30 and TRBJ1-3, the complete variable domain is SQTIHQWPATLVQPVGSPLSLECTVEGTSNPNLYWYRQAAGRGLQLLFYSVGIGQISSEVPQNLSASRPQDRQFILSSKKLLLSDSGFYLCAWNPGLGNTIYFGEGSWLTVV.

This clonotype was seen only a few times. The chain combines TRBV20-1 with TRBJ2-3; TRBD1 might be the D (6 bases). The CDR3 runs to 15 residues. Germline-derived CDR1 and CDR2 are DFQATT and SNEGSKA (reference sequence). Trimming took 5 bases from V and 0 from J, leaving 15 bases between them. CDR3 protein: CSAYTGTYSTDTQYF. The CDR3 DNA sequence: TGCAGTGCTTATACCGGGACATATAGCACAGATACGCAGTATTTT.

As to this clonotype: A much larger clone differs from this one at a single base, so this may be a read error. The V call is TRBV30, the J call TRBJ2-1; no clear D gene. The CDR3 has 13 residues. Per the germline V gene, CDR1 is GTSNPN and CDR2 is SVGIG (reference sequence). The CDR3 DNA reads as TGTGCCAGGAGTGTTGACCTGCTCAATGAGCAGTTCTTC. This translates into CARSVDLLNEQFF.

This clonotype was observed many times. The chain recombines TRBV28 with TRBJ1-5; possible D gene TRBD1, 6 bases. CDR3 size: 16 residues. Trimming took off 6 bases at V and 5 bases at J, with 20 bases between the two ends. Germline V gives CDR1 MDHEN, CDR2 SYDVKM. The CDR3 protein is CASSRILVGGDQPQHF. CDR3 sequence (DNA): TGTGCCAGCAGCCGAATCCTCGTCGGGGGCGATCAGCCCCAGCATTTT.

This clonotype has at least ten counts. J is TRBJ1-1 and V is TRBV10-3, with D uncertain. Trimming pared 8 bases from V and 1 base from J, leaving 20 bases between. Germline assignment: CDR1 ENHRY and CDR2 SYGVKD. The CDR3 sequence is 16 residues long. CDR3 sequence reads: CAIGENSGIANTEAFF. The CDR3 nucleotides are TGTGCCATCGGAGAAAATTCGGGGATTGCGAACACTGAAGCTTTCTTT.

The V gene is TRBV4-1, the J gene TRBJ2-1, with TRBD1 as a possible D gene (6 bases). The CDR3 consists of 15 residues. Germline loops: CDR1 MGHRA, CDR2 YSYEKL. V lost 5 bases to trimming and J lost 5 bases, with 16 bases between them. The DNA for the CDR3 is TGCGCCAGCAGCTTCCGGGACACAGGCGACAATGAGCAGTTCTTC. Translated, it gives CASSFRDTGDNEQFF.

This chain uses TRBV19 with TRBJ1-2; D may be TRBD1 (5 bases). V was shortened by 6 bases and J by 5 bases, with 22 bases between the two germline ends. Germline V gene sequence: CDR1 LNHDA, CDR2 SQIVND (reference sequence). This CDR3 contains 16 residues. For the CDR3, the DNA is TGTGCCAGTAGATTTCGTCCGGGACCGGGCCTGTATGGCTACACCTTC. This gives the protein CASRFRPGPGLYGYTF.

The chain is built from TRBV10-1 and TRBJ2-2, with 7 positions matching TRBD2. The V segment lost 3 bases and the J segment 6 bases; nucleotides outside the gene matches: 1. The CDR3 is 13 amino acids. CDR1 and CDR2 (germline): WNHNN, SYGVQD (reference sequence). Here the CDR3 DNA reads TGCGCCAGCAGTGACGCGGGAGCCGGGGAGCTGTTTTTT. Its protein product is CASSDAGAGELFF.

This clonotype was observed at least ten times. The chain joins TRBV6-9 to TRBJ2-7; the match to TRBD1 covers 7 bases. Trimming took 2 bases from V and 2 from J; bases not matched to a gene: 18. This CDR3 contains 19 residues. The germline V gene encodes CDR1 MNHGY and CDR2 SVAAGI. CDR3 loop: CASSYPASVGQPNTYEQYF. The CDR3 bases are TGTGCCAGCAGTTATCCAGCCTCAGTGGGACAGCCGAACACCTACGAGCAGTACTTC.

This clonotype was picked up a small number of times. The CDR3 sequence: CASSMDSGETQYF. The CDR3, as DNA: TGTGCCAGCAGCATGGACAGTGGAGAGACCCAGTACTTC. The chain recombines TRBV7-8 with TRBJ2-5, with a weak D call TRBD1 (6 bases). CDR1 is SGHVS and CDR2 is FQNEAQ in the germline V gene. The V and J ends lost 5 bases and 4 bases respectively, with 11 bases between them. This CDR3 contains 13 residues. Full variable domain (outside the CDR3, taken from reference TRBV7-8 and TRBJ2-5): GAGVSQSPRYKVAKRGQDVALRCDPISGHVSLFWYQQALGQGPEFLTYFQNEAQLDKSGLPSDRFFAERPEGSVSTLKIQRTQQEDSAVYLCASSMDSGETQYFGPGTRLLVL.

This clonotype was seen many times. The chain recombines TRBV7-2 with TRBJ2-1; D gene unclear. Looked up from germline, CDR1 is SGHTA and CDR2 is FQGNSA. V was cut by 5 bases and J by 9 bases, with 11 bases left in between. The CDR3 totals 12 residues. CDR3 nucleotide sequence: TGTGCCAGCAGCCCTTTCGTTGGTGAGCAGTTCTTC. Protein product: CASSPFVGEQFF.

This chain joins TRBV28 and TRBJ2-4; 9 bases map to TRBD2. Germline V lookup: CDR1 MDHEN, CDR2 SYDVKM. After removal of 4 bases from V and 6 bases from J, the junction contained 1 base not matched to a gene. There are 13 residues in the CDR3. The CDR3 DNA is TGTGCCAGCAGTTGGACTAGCGCAAACATTCAGTACTTC. It encodes CASSWTSANIQYF. Complete variable domain (other parts from reference TRBV28 and TRBJ2-4): DVKVTQSSRYLVKRTGEKVFLECVQDMDHENMFWYRQDPGLGLRLIYFSYDVKMKEKGDIPEGYSVSREKKERFSLILESASTNQTSMYLCASSWTSANIQYFGAGTRLSVL.